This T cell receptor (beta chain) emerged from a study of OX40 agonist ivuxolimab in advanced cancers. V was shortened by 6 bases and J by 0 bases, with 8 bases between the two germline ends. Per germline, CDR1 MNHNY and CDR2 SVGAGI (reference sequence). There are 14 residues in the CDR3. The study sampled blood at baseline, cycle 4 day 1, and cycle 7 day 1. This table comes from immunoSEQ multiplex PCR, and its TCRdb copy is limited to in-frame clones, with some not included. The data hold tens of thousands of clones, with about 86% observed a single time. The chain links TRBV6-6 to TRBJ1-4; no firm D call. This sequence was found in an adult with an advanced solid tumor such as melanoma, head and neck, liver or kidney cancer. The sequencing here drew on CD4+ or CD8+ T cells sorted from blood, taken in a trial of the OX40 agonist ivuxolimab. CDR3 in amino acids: CASRKGATNEKLFF. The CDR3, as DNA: TGTGCCAGCAGGAAAGGTGCAACTAATGAAAAACTGTTTTTT.